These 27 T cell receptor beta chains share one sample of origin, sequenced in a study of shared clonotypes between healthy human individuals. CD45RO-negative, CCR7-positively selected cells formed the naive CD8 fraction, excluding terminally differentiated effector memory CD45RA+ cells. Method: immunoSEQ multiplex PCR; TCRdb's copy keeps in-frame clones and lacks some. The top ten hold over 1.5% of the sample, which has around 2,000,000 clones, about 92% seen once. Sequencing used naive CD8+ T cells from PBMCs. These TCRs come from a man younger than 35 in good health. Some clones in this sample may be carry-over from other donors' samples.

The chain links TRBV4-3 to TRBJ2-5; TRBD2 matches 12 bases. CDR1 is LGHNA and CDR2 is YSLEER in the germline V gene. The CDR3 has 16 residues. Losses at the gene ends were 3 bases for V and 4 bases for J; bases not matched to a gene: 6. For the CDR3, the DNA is TGCGCCAGCAGCCAGGCAGGGACTAGCGGGTCAGAGACCCAGTACTTC. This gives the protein CASSQAGTSGSETQYF.

The chain's CDR3 is CAWNREAPEAFF. The CDR3, as DNA: TGTGCCTGGAATCGGGAAGCTCCTGAAGCTTTCTTT. This rearrangement joins TRBV30 to TRBJ1-1; D unresolved. Between the trimmed V and J ends, which lost 4 bases and 6 bases, there was a span of 12 bases. There are 12 residues in the CDR3. Germline V gene sequence: CDR1 GTSNPN, CDR2 SVGIG (reference sequence).

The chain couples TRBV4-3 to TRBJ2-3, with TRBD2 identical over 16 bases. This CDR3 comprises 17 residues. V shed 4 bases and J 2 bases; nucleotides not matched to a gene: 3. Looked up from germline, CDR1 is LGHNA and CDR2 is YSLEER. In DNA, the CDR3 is TGCGCCAGCAGCCGAGGGACTAGCGGGAGGGCCACAGATACGCAGTATTTT. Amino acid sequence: CASSRGTSGRATDTQYF.

The CDR3 loop reads CASSLYSTKETQYF. For the CDR3, the DNA is TGTGCCAGCAGTTTATACAGCACTAAAGAGACCCAGTACTTC. The rearrangement joins TRBV28 to TRBJ2-5; unclear D gene. Germline loops: CDR1 MDHEN, CDR2 SYDVKM. Trimming pared 1 base from V and 3 bases from J, leaving 9 bases between. This CDR3 spans 14 amino acids.

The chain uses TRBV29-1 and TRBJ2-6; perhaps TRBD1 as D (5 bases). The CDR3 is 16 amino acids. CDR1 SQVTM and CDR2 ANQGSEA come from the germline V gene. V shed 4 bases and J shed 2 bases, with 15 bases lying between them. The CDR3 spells CSVAVRERAGANVLTF. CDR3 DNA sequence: TGCAGCGTTGCTGTCAGGGAAAGGGCTGGGGCCAACGTCCTGACTTTC.

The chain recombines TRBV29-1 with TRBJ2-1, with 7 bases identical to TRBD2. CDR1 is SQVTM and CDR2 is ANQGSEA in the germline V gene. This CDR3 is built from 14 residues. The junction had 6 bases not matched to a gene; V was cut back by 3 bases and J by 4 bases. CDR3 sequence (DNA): TGCAGCGTTGACCTGGCGGGAGCATACAATGAGCAGTTCTTC. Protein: CSVDLAGAYNEQFF.

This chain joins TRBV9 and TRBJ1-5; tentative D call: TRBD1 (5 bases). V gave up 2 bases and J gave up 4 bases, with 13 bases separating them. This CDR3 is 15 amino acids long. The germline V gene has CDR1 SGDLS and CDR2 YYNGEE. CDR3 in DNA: TGTGCCAGCAGCGTTACTGACAGCTCAAATCAGCCCCAGCATTTT. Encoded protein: CASSVTDSSNQPQHF.

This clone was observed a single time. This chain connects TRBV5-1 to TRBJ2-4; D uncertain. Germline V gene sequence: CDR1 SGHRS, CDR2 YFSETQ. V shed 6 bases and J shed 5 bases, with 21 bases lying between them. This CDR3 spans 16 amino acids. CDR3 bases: TGCGCCAGCAACCTCAACTTGGATGAAGAAGAAAACATTCAGTACTTC. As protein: CASNLNLDEEENIQYF. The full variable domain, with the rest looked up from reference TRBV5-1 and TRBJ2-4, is KAGVTQTPRYLIKTRGQQVTLSCSPISGHRSVSWYQQTPGQGLQFLFEYFSETQRNKGNFPGRFSGRQFSNSRSEMNVSTLELGDSALYLCASNLNLDEEENIQYFGAGTRLSVL.

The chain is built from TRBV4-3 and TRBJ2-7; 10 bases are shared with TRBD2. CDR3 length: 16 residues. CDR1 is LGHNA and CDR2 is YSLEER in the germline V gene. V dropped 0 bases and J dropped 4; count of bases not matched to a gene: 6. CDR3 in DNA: TGCGCCAGCAGCCAAGACGTGACTAGCGGGTTTTACGAGCAGTACTTC. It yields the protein CASSQDVTSGFYEQYF.

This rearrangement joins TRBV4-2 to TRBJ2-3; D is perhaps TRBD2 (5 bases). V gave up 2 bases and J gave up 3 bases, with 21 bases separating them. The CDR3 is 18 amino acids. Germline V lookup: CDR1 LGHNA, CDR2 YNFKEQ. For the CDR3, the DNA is TGTGCCAGCAGCCAATTGCGAGAGGGAGAGGCCCTGACAGATACGCAGTATTTT. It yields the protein CASSQLREGEALTDTQYF.

The CDR3 spells CASSFIKTGGPSWDEQFF. As DNA, the CDR3 is TGTGCCAGCAGTTTTATCAAGACGGGAGGGCCCAGTTGGGATGAGCAGTTCTTC. This chain links TRBV27 with TRBJ2-1, with 8 bases lining up with TRBD2. The junction had 18 bases not matched to a gene; V was cut back by 3 bases and J by 8 bases. The CDR3 has 18 residues. Germline V lookup: CDR1 MNHEY, CDR2 SMNVEV (reference sequence).

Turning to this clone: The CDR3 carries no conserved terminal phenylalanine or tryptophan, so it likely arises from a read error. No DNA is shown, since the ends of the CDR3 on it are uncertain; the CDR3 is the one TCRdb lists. CDR3 protein: CASSSITGTVGIGL. This chain links TRBV28 with TRBJ1-2; the table's D call of TRBD1 was not tested on the DNA. From its first to its last residue, the CDR3 has 14 amino acids. Germline lookup yields CDR1 MDHEN and CDR2 SYDVKM.

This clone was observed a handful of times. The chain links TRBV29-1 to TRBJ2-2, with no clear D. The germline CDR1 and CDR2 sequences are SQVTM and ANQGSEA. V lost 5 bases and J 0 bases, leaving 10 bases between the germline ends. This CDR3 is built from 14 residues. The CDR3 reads CSVQVVANTGELFF. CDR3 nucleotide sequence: TGCAGCGTTCAGGTCGTAGCGAACACCGGGGAGCTGTTTTTT.

For the CDR3, the DNA is TGTGCCAGCAGGTCAACTAATGAAAAACTGTTTTTT. Its protein is CASRSTNEKLFF. The rearrangement joins TRBV2 to TRBJ1-4; unclear D gene. CDR3 length equals 12 residues. The germline gives CDR1 SNHLY, CDR2 FYNNEI. Trimming pared 6 bases from V and 0 bases from J, leaving 2 bases between.

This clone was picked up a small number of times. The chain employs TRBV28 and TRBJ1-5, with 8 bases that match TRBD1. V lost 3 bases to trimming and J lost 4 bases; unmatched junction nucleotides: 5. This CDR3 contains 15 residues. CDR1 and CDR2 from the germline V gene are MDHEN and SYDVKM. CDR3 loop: CASSFRQGLNQPQHF. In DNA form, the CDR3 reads TGTGCCAGCAGTTTTAGACAGGGGCTGAATCAGCCCCAGCATTTT.

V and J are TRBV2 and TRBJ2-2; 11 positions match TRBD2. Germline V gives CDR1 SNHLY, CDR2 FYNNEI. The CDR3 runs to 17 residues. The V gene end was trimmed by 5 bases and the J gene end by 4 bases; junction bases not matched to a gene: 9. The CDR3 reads CASSPPSGGWGTGELFF. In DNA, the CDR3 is TGTGCCAGCAGTCCCCCTAGCGGGGGGTGGGGCACCGGGGAGCTGTTTTTT.

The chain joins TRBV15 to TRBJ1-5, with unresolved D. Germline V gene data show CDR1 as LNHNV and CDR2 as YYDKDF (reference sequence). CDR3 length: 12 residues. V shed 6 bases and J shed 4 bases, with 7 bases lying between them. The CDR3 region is CATRWGNQPQHF. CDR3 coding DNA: TGTGCCACCAGGTGGGGAAATCAGCCCCAGCATTTT.

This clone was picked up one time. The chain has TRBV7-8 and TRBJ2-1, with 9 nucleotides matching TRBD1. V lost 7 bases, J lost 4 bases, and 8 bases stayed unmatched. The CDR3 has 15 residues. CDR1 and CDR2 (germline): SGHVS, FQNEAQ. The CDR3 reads CASTHGTGMYNEQFF. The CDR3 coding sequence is TGTGCCAGCACTCACGGGACAGGGATGTACAATGAGCAGTTCTTC.

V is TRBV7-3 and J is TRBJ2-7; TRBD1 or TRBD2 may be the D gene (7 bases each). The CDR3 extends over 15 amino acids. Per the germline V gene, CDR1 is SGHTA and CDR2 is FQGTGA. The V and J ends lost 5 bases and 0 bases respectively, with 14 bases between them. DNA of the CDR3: TGTGCCAGCAGCCCAGGGGGGGCGAGCTCCTACGAGCAGTACTTC. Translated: CASSPGGASSYEQYF.

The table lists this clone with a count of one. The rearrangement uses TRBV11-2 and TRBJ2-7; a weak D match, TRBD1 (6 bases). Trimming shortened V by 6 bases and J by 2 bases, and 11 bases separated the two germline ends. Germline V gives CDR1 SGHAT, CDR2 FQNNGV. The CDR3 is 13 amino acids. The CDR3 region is CASRGQLTYEQYF. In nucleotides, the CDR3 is TGTGCCAGCAGAGGACAGTTAACCTACGAGCAGTACTTC.

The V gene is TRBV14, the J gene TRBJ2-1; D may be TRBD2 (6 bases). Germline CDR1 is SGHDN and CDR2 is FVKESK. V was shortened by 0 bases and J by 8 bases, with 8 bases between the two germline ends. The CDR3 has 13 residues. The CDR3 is CASSQEEGHEQFF. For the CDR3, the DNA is TGTGCCAGCAGCCAAGAGGAGGGTCATGAGCAGTTCTTC.

This CDR3 is CASSQEAGTGPSYEQYF. The CDR3, as DNA: TGTGCCAGCAGCCAAGAAGCCGGGACAGGGCCCTCCTACGAGCAGTACTTC. This chain links TRBV4-2 with TRBJ2-5, with 9 bases fitting TRBD1. The J call may be mistaken, given a closer DNA end match to TRBJ2-7. The CDR3 length is 17 residues. Germline V CDR1 and CDR2: LGHNA, YNFKEQ.

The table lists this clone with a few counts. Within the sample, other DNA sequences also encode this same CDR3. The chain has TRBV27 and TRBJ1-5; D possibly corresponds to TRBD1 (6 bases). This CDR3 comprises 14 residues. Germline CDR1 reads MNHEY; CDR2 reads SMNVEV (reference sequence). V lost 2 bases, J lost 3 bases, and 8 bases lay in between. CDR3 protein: CASSLRDNNQPQHF. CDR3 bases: TGTGCCAGCAGTTTACGGGACAACAATCAGCCCCAGCATTTT.

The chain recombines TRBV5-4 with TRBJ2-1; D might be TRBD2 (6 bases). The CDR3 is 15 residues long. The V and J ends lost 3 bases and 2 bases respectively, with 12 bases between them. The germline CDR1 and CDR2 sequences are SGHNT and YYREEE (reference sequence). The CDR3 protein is CASSSGEVAYNEQFF. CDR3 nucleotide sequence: TGTGCCAGCAGCTCGGGGGAAGTGGCCTACAATGAGCAGTTCTTC.

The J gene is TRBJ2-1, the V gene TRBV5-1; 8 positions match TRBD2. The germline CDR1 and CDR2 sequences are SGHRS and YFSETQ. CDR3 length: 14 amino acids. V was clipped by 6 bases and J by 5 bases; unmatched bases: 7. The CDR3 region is CASTGTSPNNEQFF. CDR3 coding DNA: TGCGCCAGCACCGGGACTAGTCCGAACAATGAGCAGTTCTTC.

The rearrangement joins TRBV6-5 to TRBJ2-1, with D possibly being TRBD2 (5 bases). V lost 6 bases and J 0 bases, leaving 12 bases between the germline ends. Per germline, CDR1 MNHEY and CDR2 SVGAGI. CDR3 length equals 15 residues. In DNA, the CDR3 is TGTGCCAGCAGCAAAGCGGAGAGCTCCTACAATGAGCAGTTCTTC. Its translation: CASSKAESSYNEQFF.

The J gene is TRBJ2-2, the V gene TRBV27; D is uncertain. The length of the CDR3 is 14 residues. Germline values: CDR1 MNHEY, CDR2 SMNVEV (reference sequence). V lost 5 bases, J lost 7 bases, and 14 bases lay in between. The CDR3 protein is CASSAIPLGGELFF. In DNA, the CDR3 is TGTGCCAGCAGTGCTATCCCCCTGGGCGGGGAGCTGTTTTTT.